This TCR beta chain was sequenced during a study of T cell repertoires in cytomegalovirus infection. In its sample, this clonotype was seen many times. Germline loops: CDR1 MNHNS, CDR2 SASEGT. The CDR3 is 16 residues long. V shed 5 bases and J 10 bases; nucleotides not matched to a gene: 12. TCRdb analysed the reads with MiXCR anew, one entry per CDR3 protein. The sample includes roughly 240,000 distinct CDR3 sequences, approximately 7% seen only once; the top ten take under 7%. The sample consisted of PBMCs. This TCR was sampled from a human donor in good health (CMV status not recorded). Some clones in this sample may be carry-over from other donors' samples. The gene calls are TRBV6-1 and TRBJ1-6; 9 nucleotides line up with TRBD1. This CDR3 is CASSSRPGQGGSPLHF. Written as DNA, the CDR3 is TGTGCCAGCAGTTCCCGGCCGGGACAGGGAGGCTCACCCCTCCACTTT.